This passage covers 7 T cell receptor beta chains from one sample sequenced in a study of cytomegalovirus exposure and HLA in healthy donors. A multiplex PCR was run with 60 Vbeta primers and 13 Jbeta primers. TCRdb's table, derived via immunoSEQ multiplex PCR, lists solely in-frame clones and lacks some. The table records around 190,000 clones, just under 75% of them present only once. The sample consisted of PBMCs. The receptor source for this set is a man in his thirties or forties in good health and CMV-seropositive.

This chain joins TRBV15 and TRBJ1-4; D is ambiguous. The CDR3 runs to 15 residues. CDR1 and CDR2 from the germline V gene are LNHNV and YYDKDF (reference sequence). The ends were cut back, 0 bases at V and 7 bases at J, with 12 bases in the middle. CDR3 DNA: TGTGCCACCAGCAGAGAGTGGAGTCGGGGTGAAAAACTGTTTTTT. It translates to CATSREWSRGEKLFF. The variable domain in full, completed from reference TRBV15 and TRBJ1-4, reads DAMVIQNPRYQVTQFGKPVTLSCSQTLNHNVMYWYQQKSSQAPKLLFHYYDKDFNNEADTPDNFQSRRPNTSFCFLDIRSPGLGDTAMYLCATSREWSRGEKLFFGSGTQLSVL.

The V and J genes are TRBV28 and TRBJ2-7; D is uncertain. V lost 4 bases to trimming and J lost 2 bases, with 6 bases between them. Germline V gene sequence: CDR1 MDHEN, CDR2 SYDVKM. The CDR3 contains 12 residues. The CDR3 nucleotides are TGTGCCAGCAGTTCCGTTACCTACGAGCAGTACTTC. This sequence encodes CASSSVTYEQYF. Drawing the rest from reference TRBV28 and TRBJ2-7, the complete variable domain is DVKVTQSSRYLVKRTGEKVFLECVQDMDHENMFWYRQDPGLGLRLIYFSYDVKMKEKGDIPEGYSVSREKKERFSLILESASTNQTSMYLCASSSVTYEQYFGPGTRLTVT.

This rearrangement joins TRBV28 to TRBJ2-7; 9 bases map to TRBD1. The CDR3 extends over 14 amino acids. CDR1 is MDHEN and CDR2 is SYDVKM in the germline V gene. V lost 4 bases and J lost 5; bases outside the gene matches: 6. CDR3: CASSSGQGTHEQYF. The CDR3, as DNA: TGTGCCAGCAGTTCGGGACAGGGCACCCACGAGCAGTACTTC.

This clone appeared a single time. The CDR3 nucleotides read TGTGCCAGCAGTTACGCTCCTTACCTAAACAATGAGCAGTTCTTC. It encodes CASSYAPYLNNEQFF. The chain uses TRBV6-5 and TRBJ2-1; D is ambiguous. CDR1 and CDR2 from the germline V gene are MNHEY and SVGAGI. The V end lost 2 bases, the J end lost 5 bases, and 13 bases lay between the germline ends. The CDR3 runs to 15 residues.

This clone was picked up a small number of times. The chain's CDR3 is CASSLGFSGGHQETQYF. CDR3 coding DNA: TGCGCCAGCAGCTTGGGATTTAGCGGGGGGCACCAAGAGACCCAGTACTTC. The V and J genes are TRBV5-1 and TRBJ2-5; 10 positions match TRBD2. Unmatched junction bases numbered 5, after V lost 0 bases and J lost 0 bases. The length of the CDR3 is 17 residues. Germline V gives CDR1 SGHRS, CDR2 YFSETQ.

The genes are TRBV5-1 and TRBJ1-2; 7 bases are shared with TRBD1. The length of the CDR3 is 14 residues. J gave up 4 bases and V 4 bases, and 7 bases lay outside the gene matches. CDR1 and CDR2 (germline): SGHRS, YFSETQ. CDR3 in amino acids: CASSQGQSAYGYTF. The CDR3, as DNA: TGCGCCAGCAGCCAGGGACAGAGTGCCTATGGCTACACCTTC. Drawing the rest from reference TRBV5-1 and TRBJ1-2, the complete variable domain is KAGVTQTPRYLIKTRGQQVTLSCSPISGHRSVSWYQQTPGQGLQFLFEYFSETQRNKGNFPGRFSGRQFSNSRSEMNVSTLELGDSALYLCASSQGQSAYGYTFGSGTRLTVV.

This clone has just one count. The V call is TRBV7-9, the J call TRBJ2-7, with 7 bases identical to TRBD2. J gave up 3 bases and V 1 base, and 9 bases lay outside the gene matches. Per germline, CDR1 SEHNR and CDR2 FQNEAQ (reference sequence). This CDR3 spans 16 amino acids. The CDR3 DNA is TGTGCCAGCAGCTTAGTTAGCTGGGGGGGGGTCTACGAGCAGTACTTC. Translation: CASSLVSWGGVYEQYF.